A selection of T cell receptor beta chains follows, all from one sample in a study of T cells in Graves' hyperthyroidism and ophthalmopathy. TCRdb called the multiplex PCR reads again in MiXCR, with one record for every CDR3 protein. The sample includes hundreds of thousands of distinct CDR3 sequences, approximately 44% of them seen just once. Material: peripheral blood or thyroid tissue (not recorded which). These receptors were taken from a woman aged 18-29 years with Graves' hyperthyroidism. Both conserved end residues are trimmed from each CDR3. D genes are given only for firm matches.

V	J	D	CDR3
TRBV29-1	TRBJ1-5	.	SVEVGGDQPQH
TRBV7-8	TRBJ1-5	TRBD1	ASSTRDRRGADQPQH
TRBV29-1	TRBJ2-2	TRBD1	SVAGQGMSGELF
TRBV7-9	TRBJ1-1	TRBD1	ASSYDRERTEAF
TRBV9	TRBJ1-5	.	ASSATGRNQPQH
TRBV20-1	TRBJ2-7	.	SASSLRRYEQY
TRBV10-3	TRBJ2-2	TRBD2	ASSELAGGTGELF
TRBV25-1	TRBJ1-2	.	ASIEHRESDGYT
TRBV4-3	TRBJ2-7	.	ASSQEIVGGYEQY
TRBV25-1	TRBJ1-1	.	ASSPRGVTEAF
TRBV2	TRBJ2-3	.	ASRAPVPSDTDTQY
TRBV29-1	TRBJ2-7	.	SVENRREQY